This record looks at one T cell receptor (beta chain) sequence and its context. This entry comes from a study of a mutant IDH1 vaccine in newly diagnosed glioma. Study details: Treated patients comprised around 60% males and about 40% females, mean age roughly 44 years.

Time point meaning: baseline, week 1 (first vaccination visit). The treatment here: pre-vaccination baseline after standard-of-care therapy. The data were produced by immunoSEQ multiplex PCR, yet TCRdb's version contains in-frame clones alone and is incomplete. Here the sample spans around 87,000 clones, 80% to 90% being singletons. The length of the CDR3 is 16 residues. CDR1 and CDR2 (germline): SGHNT, YYREEE (reference sequence). The V end lost 0 bases, the J end lost 6 bases, and 15 bases lay between the germline ends. The chain uses TRBV5-4 and TRBJ1-4, with D tentatively TRBD1 (6 bases). The sequence was collected from a woman aged 45-65 years with glioma. This material consisted of PBMCs, taken from a glioma patient treated with radiotherapy, temozolomide or both. CDR3 sequence (DNA): TGTGCCAGCAGCTTGGAGGCAGGGGAGACCCATGAAAAACTGTTTTTT. Residues: CASSLEAGETHEKLFF.